This paragraph covers one TCR beta chain sequence. The data belong to a study of blood T cell repertoires in COVID-19. Study as a whole: There were acute and convalescent COVID-19 samples, and they came from the United States, Italy and Spain.

CDR3 size: 14 residues. The germline V gene has CDR1 KGHSH and CDR2 LQKENI. With 3 bases removed from V and 4 bases from J, the gap between germline ends came to 12 bases. Sequencing was performed with immunoSEQ multiplex PCR; in TCRdb, only in-frame clones are kept and a portion is missing. Among 30,000 or so clones, 85% to 90% were seen once, and the ten largest hold roughly 15%. The chain uses TRBV18 and TRBJ1-2; D gene uncertain. The sample was peripheral blood. This clonotype was obtained from a man at least 80 years old with acute or convalescent COVID-19. CDR3 nucleotides: TGTGCCAGCTCACCCCCCGAGTCTACCTATGGCTACACCTTC. It specifies CASSPPESTYGYTF.